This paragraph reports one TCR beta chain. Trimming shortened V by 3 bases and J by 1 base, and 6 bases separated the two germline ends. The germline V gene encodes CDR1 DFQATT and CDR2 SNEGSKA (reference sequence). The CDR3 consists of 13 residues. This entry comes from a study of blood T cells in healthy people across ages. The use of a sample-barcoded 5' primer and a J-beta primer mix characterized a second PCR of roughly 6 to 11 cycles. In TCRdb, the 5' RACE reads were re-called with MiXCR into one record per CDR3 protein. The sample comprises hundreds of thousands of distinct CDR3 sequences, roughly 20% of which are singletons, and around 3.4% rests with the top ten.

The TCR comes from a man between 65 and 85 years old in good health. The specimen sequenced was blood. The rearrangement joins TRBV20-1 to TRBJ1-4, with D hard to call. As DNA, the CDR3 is TGCAGTGCTAGTTGGGGAACTAATGAAAAACTGTTTTTT. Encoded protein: CSASWGTNEKLFF.